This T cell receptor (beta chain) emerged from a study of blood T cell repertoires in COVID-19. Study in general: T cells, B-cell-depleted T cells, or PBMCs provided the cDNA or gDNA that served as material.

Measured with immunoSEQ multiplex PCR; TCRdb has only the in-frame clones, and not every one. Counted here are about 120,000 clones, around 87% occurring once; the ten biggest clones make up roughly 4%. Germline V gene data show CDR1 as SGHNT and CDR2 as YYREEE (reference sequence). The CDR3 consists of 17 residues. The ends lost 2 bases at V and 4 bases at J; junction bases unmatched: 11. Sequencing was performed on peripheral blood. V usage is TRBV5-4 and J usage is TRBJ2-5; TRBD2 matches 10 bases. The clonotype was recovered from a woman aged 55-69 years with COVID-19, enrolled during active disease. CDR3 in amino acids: CASSFRLAGGPSETQYF. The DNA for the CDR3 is TGTGCCAGCAGCTTCAGACTAGCGGGCGGGCCTTCAGAGACCCAGTACTTC.